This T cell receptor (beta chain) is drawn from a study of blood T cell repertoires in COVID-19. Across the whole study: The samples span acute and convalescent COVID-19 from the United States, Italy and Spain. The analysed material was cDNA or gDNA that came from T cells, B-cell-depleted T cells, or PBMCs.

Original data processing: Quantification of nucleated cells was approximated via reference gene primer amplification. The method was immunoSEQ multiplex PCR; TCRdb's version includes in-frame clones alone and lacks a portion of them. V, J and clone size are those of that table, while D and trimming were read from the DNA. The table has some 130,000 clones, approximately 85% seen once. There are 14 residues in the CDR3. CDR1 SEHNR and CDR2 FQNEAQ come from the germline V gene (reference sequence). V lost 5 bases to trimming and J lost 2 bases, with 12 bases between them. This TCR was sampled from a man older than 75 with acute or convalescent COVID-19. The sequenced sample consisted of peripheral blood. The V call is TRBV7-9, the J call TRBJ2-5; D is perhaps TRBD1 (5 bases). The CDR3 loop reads CASSVHQGQETQYF. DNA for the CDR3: TGTGCCAGCAGCGTCCACCAGGGTCAAGAGACCCAGTACTTC. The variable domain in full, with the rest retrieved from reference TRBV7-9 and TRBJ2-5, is DTGVSQNPRHKITKRGQNVTFRCDPISEHNRLYWYRQTLGQGPEFLTYFQNEAQLEKSRLLSDRFSAERPKGSFSTLEIQRTEQGDSAMYLCASSVHQGQETQYFGPGTRLLVL.